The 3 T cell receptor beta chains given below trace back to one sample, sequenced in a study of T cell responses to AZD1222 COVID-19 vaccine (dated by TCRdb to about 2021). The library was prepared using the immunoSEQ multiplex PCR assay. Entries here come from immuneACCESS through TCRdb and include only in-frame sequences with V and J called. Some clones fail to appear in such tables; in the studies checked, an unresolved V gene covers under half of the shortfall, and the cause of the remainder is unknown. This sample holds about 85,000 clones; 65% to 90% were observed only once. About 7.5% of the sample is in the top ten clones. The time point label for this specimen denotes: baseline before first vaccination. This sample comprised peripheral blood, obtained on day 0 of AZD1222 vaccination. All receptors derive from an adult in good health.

The CDR3 here is CASSLAGSREGPLHF. Here the CDR3 DNA reads TGCGCCAGCAGCTTGGCCGGGAGCAGGGAAGGGCCCCTCCACTTT. The chain recombines TRBV5-1 with TRBJ1-6; tentative D call: TRBD1 (5 bases). This CDR3 comprises 15 residues. CDR1 and CDR2 from the germline V gene are SGHRS and YFSETQ. V lost 0 bases and J lost 13, with 17 bases in between.

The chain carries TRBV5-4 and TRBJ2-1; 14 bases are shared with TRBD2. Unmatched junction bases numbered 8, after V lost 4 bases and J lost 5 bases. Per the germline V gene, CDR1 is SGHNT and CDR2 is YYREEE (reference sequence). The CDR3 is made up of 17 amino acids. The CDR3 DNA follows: TGTGCCAGCAGCCCCGGGACTAGCGGGAGTAGGAACAATGAGCAGTTCTTC. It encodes CASSPGTSGSRNNEQFF.

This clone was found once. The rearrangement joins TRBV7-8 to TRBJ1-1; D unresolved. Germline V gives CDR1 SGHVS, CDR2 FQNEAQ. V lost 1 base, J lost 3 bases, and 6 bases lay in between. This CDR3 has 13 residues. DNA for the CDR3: TGTGCCAGCAGCTTAGTTGGGGACACTGAAGCTTTCTTT. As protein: CASSLVGDTEAFF. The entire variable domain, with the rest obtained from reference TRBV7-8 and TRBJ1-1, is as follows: GAGVSQSPRYKVAKRGQDVALRCDPISGHVSLFWYQQALGQGPEFLTYFQNEAQLDKSGLPSDRFFAERPEGSVSTLKIQRTQQEDSAVYLCASSLVGDTEAFFGQGTRLTVV.